This T cell receptor beta chain was sequenced in a study of CD8+CD57+ T cells in acquired aplastic anemia. Study overall: Sorted CD4+ and CD8+ cells yielded roughly 3 ug of DNA on average. Roughly 9.8 million reads, on average, were obtained for CD4+ cells from healthy donors.

Findings and caveats of the study: Between patients and controls, around 31 CD8+ CDR3 sequences were found in common. Patients were compared with controls for CD8+ Simpson's diversity, and no significant difference emerged.

Points on this clonotype: The antigen remains unidentified.

CDR3 and TCR beta VDJ profiling relied on a genomic DNA template. Using its own MiXCR run on the reads, TCRdb lists one record per CDR3 protein. Among some 200,000 distinct CDR3 sequences listed, about 37% were seen once. Germline CDR1 and CDR2: MGHDK and SYGVNS. The CDR3 covers 14 residues. Trimming removed 4 bases from V and 0 bases from J, with 7 bases in between. The sequencing input was sorted CD4+, CD8+, or CD8+CD57+ T cells (not recorded which) from PBMCs. The TCR originated in a human donor in good health, serving as a control. V usage is TRBV25-1 and J usage is TRBJ2-1, with unresolved D. The CDR3 coding sequence is TGTGCCAGCAGTGCTAGAAGCTCCTACAATGAGCAGTTCTTC. Protein sequence: CASSARSSYNEQFF.